Shown below are 31 T cell receptor beta chains from a single sample sequenced in a study of response to subunit inactivated influenza vaccine. TCRdb analysed the RT-PCR reads with MiXCR anew, one entry per CDR3 protein. The sample lists around 150,000 distinct CDR3 sequences, 11% occurring once. The input for sequencing was non-naive T cells sorted from PBMCs, taken more than 35 days after vaccination. The receptors stem from a man aged 50 to 60 who received an inactivated influenza vaccine.

The chain has TRBV20-1 and TRBJ2-1; 8 nucleotides line up with TRBD2. Per germline, CDR1 DFQATT and CDR2 SNEGSKA (reference sequence). The CDR3 covers 14 residues. V shed 3 bases, J shed 7 bases, and the junction held 8 bases outside the gene matches. CDR3 sequence: CSASLGGGLNEQFF. In DNA, the CDR3 is TGCAGTGCTAGTCTCGGGGGGGGCTTGAATGAGCAGTTCTTC.

The chain uses TRBV9 and TRBJ1-5; D remains ambiguous. V was shortened by 0 bases and J by 0 bases, with 4 bases between the two germline ends. Germline V gives CDR1 SGDLS, CDR2 YYNGEE. The CDR3 is made up of 14 amino acids. CDR3 nucleotides: TGTGCCAGCAGCGTAGGGGATAGCAATCAGCCCCAGCATTTT. Protein sequence: CASSVGDSNQPQHF.

This clonotype was seen more than once but under ten times. The chain carries TRBV4-3 and TRBJ2-5, with 8 bases fitting TRBD1. This CDR3 region has 15 residues. After removal of 1 base from V and 4 bases from J, the junction contained 5 bases not matched to a gene. Germline loops: CDR1 LGHNA, CDR2 YSLEER. In nucleotides, the CDR3 is TGCGCCAGCAGCCAAGGGACAGGGCGGGGAGAGACCCAGTACTTC. It encodes CASSQGTGRGETQYF.

The gene calls are TRBV27 and TRBJ2-7; 7 nucleotides agree with TRBD1. After removal of 0 bases from V and 3 bases from J, the junction contained 5 bases not matched to a gene. The CDR3 extends over 15 amino acids. Germline loops: CDR1 MNHEY, CDR2 SMNVEV (reference sequence). The CDR3 region has the DNA TGTGCCAGCAGTTTATCGGGGACAGCCAACTACGAGCAGTACTTC. Its translation: CASSLSGTANYEQYF.

The table lists this clonotype with many counts. The CDR3 protein is CASQNGGDTGELFF. CDR3 bases: TGTGCCAGTCAGAACGGGGGGGACACCGGGGAGCTGTTTTTT. This chain connects TRBV19 to TRBJ2-2, with 8 bases lining up with TRBD2. The V segment lost 8 bases and the J segment 3 bases; nucleotides outside the gene matches: 5. The CDR3 is 14 residues long. CDR1 is LNHDA and CDR2 is SQIVND in the germline V gene (reference sequence). Drawing the rest from reference TRBV19 and TRBJ2-2, the complete variable domain is DGGITQSPKYLFRKEGQNVTLSCEQNLNHDAMYWYRQDPGQGLRLIYYSQIVNDFQKGDIAEGYSVSREKKESFPLTVTSAQKNPTAFYLCASQNGGDTGELFFGEGSRLTVL.

This rearrangement joins TRBV28 to TRBJ2-1; no clear D gene. CDR3 size: 18 residues. CDR1 MDHEN and CDR2 SYDVKM come from the germline V gene. Trimming shortened V by 3 bases and J by 0 bases, and 18 bases separated the two germline ends. This chain's CDR3 is CASSLEGWTTSSYNEQFF. The CDR3 nucleotides are TGTGCCAGCAGTTTGGAAGGGTGGACCACGAGCTCCTACAATGAGCAGTTCTTC.

The chain recombines TRBV11-2 with TRBJ2-7; possibly TRBD2 for D (6 bases). The V end was cut by 1 base, the J end by 2 bases, with 12 bases between. The CDR3 sequence is 15 residues long. Looked up from germline, CDR1 is SGHAT and CDR2 is FQNNGV. CDR3 nucleotide sequence: TGTGCCAGCAGCTTAGGCGGGGCCTTAACCTACGAGCAGTACTTC. This codes for CASSLGGALTYEQYF. The full variable domain, with the rest looked up from reference TRBV11-2 and TRBJ2-7, is EAGVAQSPRYKIIEKRQSVAFWCNPISGHATLYWYQQILGQGPKLLIQFQNNGVVDDSQLPKDRFSAERLKGVDSTLKIQPAKLEDSAVYLCASSLGGALTYEQYFGPGTRLTVT.

The chain recombines TRBV28 with TRBJ2-2; D gene ambiguous. This CDR3 has 16 residues. Trimming stripped 6 bases from V and 4 bases from J, with 18 bases between. Germline loops: CDR1 MDHEN, CDR2 SYDVKM. For the CDR3, the DNA is TGTGCCAGCAGCCCCGGGCAAGGCTGGGGCACCGGGGAGCTGTTTTTT. The encoded protein is CASSPGQGWGTGELFF. The full variable domain, rest sourced from reference TRBV28 and TRBJ2-2, is DVKVTQSSRYLVKRTGEKVFLECVQDMDHENMFWYRQDPGLGLRLIYFSYDVKMKEKGDIPEGYSVSREKKERFSLILESASTNQTSMYLCASSPGQGWGTGELFFGEGSRLTVL.

This rearrangement joins TRBV20-1 to TRBJ2-7; D is perhaps TRBD1 (5 bases). Germline CDR1 DFQATT, CDR2 SNEGSKA (reference sequence). Trimming took 5 bases from V and 6 from J, leaving 14 bases between them. The CDR3 spans 12 residues. CDR3 coding DNA: TGCAGTGCTGGGGCAGATGCGCCCGAGCAGTACTTC. Protein sequence: CSAGADAPEQYF.

This clonotype was found many times. This chain links TRBV24-1 with TRBJ2-7; D may correspond to TRBD1 or TRBD2 (6 bases each). The CDR3 extends over 17 amino acids. V gave up 3 bases and J gave up 2 bases, with 19 bases separating them. Germline V lookup: CDR1 KGHDR, CDR2 SFDVKD. The CDR3 here is CATSDLPPGATTYEQYF. CDR3 coding DNA: TGTGCCACCAGTGATCTACCACCGGGGGCAACAACCTACGAGCAGTACTTC.

The DNA of the CDR3 is TGTGCCAGCAGCCGAACAGAAAATCAGCCCCAGCATTTT. Residues: CASSRTENQPQHF. The chain combines TRBV11-2 with TRBJ1-5; the D is unclear. V lost 5 bases to trimming and J lost 4 bases, with 9 bases between them. CDR1 is SGHAT and CDR2 is FQNNGV in the germline V gene. The CDR3 runs 13 residues. The full variable domain, its missing parts supplied by reference TRBV11-2 and TRBJ1-5, is EAGVAQSPRYKIIEKRQSVAFWCNPISGHATLYWYQQILGQGPKLLIQFQNNGVVDDSQLPKDRFSAERLKGVDSTLKIQPAKLEDSAVYLCASSRTENQPQHFGDGTRLSIL.

This clonotype appeared a few times. The genes are TRBV7-9 and TRBJ2-2, with 8 bases that match TRBD1. With V trimmed by 5 bases and J by 4 bases, 6 bases remained unmatched. The CDR3 totals 15 residues. Germline CDR1 and CDR2: SEHNR and FQNEAQ (reference sequence). The DNA for the CDR3 is TGTGCCAGCAGCCAGGGGGCGCGGCGCACCGGGGAGCTGTTTTTT. Protein product: CASSQGARRTGELFF.

The chain employs TRBV20-1 and TRBJ2-1; either TRBD1 or TRBD2 may supply D (7 bases each). This CDR3 spans 12 amino acids. V lost 3 bases, J lost 15 bases, and 18 bases lay in between. Germline V gives CDR1 DFQATT, CDR2 SNEGSKA (reference sequence). CDR3 nucleotide sequence: TGCAGTGCTAGCCCCGGGACAGCGGGGCGGTTCTTC. It translates to CSASPGTAGRFF.

This clonotype was counted only a few times. This chain joins TRBV7-9 and TRBJ2-1; 10 nucleotides align to TRBD2. V shed 6 bases and J 7 bases; nucleotides not matched to a gene: 9. The CDR3 spans 15 residues. Germline assignment: CDR1 SEHNR and CDR2 FQNEAQ (reference sequence). CDR3 nucleotide sequence: TGTGCCAGCAGAAGGGCTAGCGGGAGAGGGAATGAGCAGTTCTTC. Translating gives CASRRASGRGNEQFF.

The CDR3 sequence is CASSPYYRPREQFF. The CDR3 bases are TGTGCCAGCAGCCCCTATTATCGGCCCAGGGAGCAGTTCTTC. The chain is built from TRBV14 and TRBJ2-1; D remains unclear. CDR3 length: 14 amino acids. Germline V gives CDR1 SGHDN, CDR2 FVKESK. Trimming took 4 bases from V and 10 from J, leaving 17 bases between them.

This clonotype has just a few counts. This chain joins TRBV30 and TRBJ2-1; 9 positions agree with TRBD2. CDR1 GTSNPN and CDR2 SVGIG come from the germline V gene (reference sequence). V lost 0 bases, J lost 10 bases, and 10 bases stayed unmatched. The CDR3 loop spans 15 amino acids. The CDR3 protein is CAWSVGAGGLEEQFF. In DNA form, the CDR3 reads TGTGCCTGGAGTGTAGGGGCGGGGGGGTTAGAGGAGCAGTTCTTC.

This clonotype was counted between two and nine times. The rearrangement links TRBV7-2 to TRBJ2-2; D might be TRBD2 (5 bases). This CDR3 spans 15 amino acids. V lost 5 bases and J lost 1, with 11 bases in between. CDR1 is SGHTA, CDR2 FQGNSA, per germline. CDR3 nucleotide sequence: TGTGCCAGCAGCACTCAGCGGAGGAACACCGGGGAGCTGTTTTTT. Its translation is CASSTQRRNTGELFF.

The table lists this clonotype with many counts. The V and J genes are TRBV13 and TRBJ1-1; no clear D. Germline V gene data show CDR1 as PRHDT and CDR2 as FYEKMQ (reference sequence). This CDR3 spans 13 amino acids. V lost 0 bases and J lost 3, with 5 bases in between. CDR3 region: CASSLGGDTEAFF. CDR3 sequence (DNA): TGTGCCAGCAGCTTAGGCGGGGACACTGAAGCTTTCTTT.

This clonotype showed up just a few times. The rearrangement joins TRBV30 to TRBJ2-2; D is undetermined. The germline CDR1 and CDR2 sequences are GTSNPN and SVGIG (reference sequence). The CDR3 is 14 amino acids. With 2 bases removed from V and 1 base from J, the gap between germline ends came to 8 bases. This CDR3 is CAWSSRVNTGELFF. Written as DNA, the CDR3 is TGTGCCTGGAGTTCTCGGGTGAACACCGGGGAGCTGTTTTTT.

V is TRBV10-3 and J is TRBJ2-3, with a weak D call TRBD2 (6 bases). V lost 8 bases, J lost 0 bases, and 12 bases lay in between. The germline V gene has CDR1 ENHRY and CDR2 SYGVKD. The CDR3 has 14 residues. CDR3 coding DNA: TGTGCCATCGCGGAGGGTTCTAGCACAGATACGCAGTATTTT. Translated: CAIAEGSSTDTQYF.

This clonotype was detected only a few times. The CDR3, as DNA: TGTGCCAGCAGCCGCGACAGTTACAATGAGCAGTTCTTC. Translation gives CASSRDSYNEQFF. This chain connects TRBV6-2 or TRBV6-3 to TRBJ2-1; D is perhaps TRBD1 (5 bases). This CDR3 is built from 13 residues. V dropped 6 bases and J dropped 4 bases, with 10 bases sitting between them. The germline CDR1 and CDR2 sequences are MNHEY and SVGEGT.

In its sample, this clonotype was seen a few times. The rearrangement links TRBV5-1 to TRBJ2-2; D could derive from TRBD1 or TRBD2 (5 bases each). Trimming removed 4 bases at V and 6 bases at J, with 19 bases between. Germline V lookup: CDR1 SGHRS, CDR2 YFSETQ. The CDR3 sequence is 16 residues long. DNA for the CDR3: TGCGCCAGCAGCGGGACCGCCGGGTGGACGTCCGGGGAGCTGTTTTTT. Translated: CASSGTAGWTSGELFF.

Many counts were recorded for this clonotype. The chain employs TRBV4-2 and TRBJ2-1, with 9 positions matching TRBD2. V lost 0 bases and J lost 3; bases outside the gene matches: 6. Germline CDR1 LGHNA, CDR2 YNFKEQ. CDR3 length: 17 residues. The CDR3 reads CASSQELAGAIYNEQFF. As DNA, the CDR3 is TGTGCCAGCAGCCAAGAATTAGCGGGGGCGATCTACAATGAGCAGTTCTTC.

The chain recombines TRBV18 with TRBJ2-7; D may correspond to TRBD1 or TRBD2 (5 bases each). This CDR3 has 17 amino acids. In germline, CDR1 is KGHSH, CDR2 LQKENI. V lost 4 bases, J lost 0 bases, and 19 bases lay in between. DNA for the CDR3: TGTGCCAGCTCACTTCTGGCTCTCGGGACGGCCTCCTACGAGCAGTACTTC. The encoded protein is CASSLLALGTASYEQYF.

The sample holds a few counts of this clonotype. V and J are TRBV6-5 and TRBJ2-6; 7 bases are a match to TRBD1. The CDR3 covers 17 residues. V was pared by 3 bases and J by 0 bases, with 5 bases of the junction left unmatched. Germline V gene data show CDR1 as MNHEY and CDR2 as SVGAGI. The CDR3 region is CASSYSPGGSGANVLTF. In DNA, the CDR3 is TGTGCCAGCAGTTATTCCCCAGGGGGCTCTGGGGCCAACGTCCTGACTTTC.

This clonotype has at least ten counts. V is TRBV20-1 and J is TRBJ1-6, with D maybe TRBD1 (6 bases). V lost 4 bases to trimming and J lost 7 bases, with 14 bases between them. The CDR3 is 14 amino acids. CDR1 is DFQATT, CDR2 SNEGSKA, per germline (reference sequence). DNA of the CDR3: TGCAGTGCTATAACAGGGTGGGGGAATTCACCCCTCCACTTT. Its protein product is CSAITGWGNSPLHF.

This clonotype was counted between two and nine times. CDR3: CASSQDNRRMNTEAFF. The CDR3 nucleotides are TGCGCCAGCAGCCAAGATAACAGACGAATGAACACTGAAGCTTTCTTT. The genes are TRBV4-1 and TRBJ1-1; D call uncertain. The germline V and J ends were trimmed by 0 bases and 0 bases, with 11 bases remaining between them. From germline, CDR1 is MGHRA and CDR2 YSYEKL. There are 16 residues in the CDR3.

This clonotype was counted a few times. The genes are TRBV20-1 and TRBJ1-1, with D perhaps matching TRBD1 (6 bases). The germline V gene encodes CDR1 DFQATT and CDR2 SNEGSKA (reference sequence). Trimming shortened V by 5 bases and J by 2 bases, and 9 bases separated the two germline ends. CDR3 size: 12 residues. CDR3 amino acids: CSAHRANTEAFF. The CDR3 DNA follows: TGCAGTGCTCACAGGGCTAACACTGAAGCTTTCTTT.

This clonotype has at least ten counts. The chain links TRBV9 to TRBJ2-7; D gene unclear. V was pared by 0 bases and J by 7 bases, with 5 bases between. The CDR3 has 11 amino acids. The V gene's germline CDR1 is SGDLS and CDR2 YYNGEE. The CDR3 protein is CASSVVREQYF. The DNA for the CDR3 is TGTGCCAGCAGCGTAGTAAGGGAGCAGTACTTC.

The genes are TRBV2 and TRBJ2-3; D is unresolved. Germline values: CDR1 SNHLY, CDR2 FYNNEI. The CDR3 contains 15 residues. V lost 0 bases and J lost 2, with 9 bases in between. The CDR3 DNA reads TGTGCCAGCAGTGAAGCGGGCTACTCCACAGATACGCAGTATTTT. Amino acid sequence: CASSEAGYSTDTQYF.

This clonotype was picked up many times. V and J are TRBV20-1 and TRBJ2-7; unclear D gene. Germline values: CDR1 DFQATT, CDR2 SNEGSKA (reference sequence). Trimming took off 6 bases at V and 4 bases at J, with 7 bases between the two ends. This CDR3 is 10 amino acids long. The CDR3 reads CSAGQYEQYF. As DNA, the CDR3 is TGCAGTGCCGGTCAATACGAGCAGTACTTC.